These 26 T cell receptor beta chains came from one sample sequenced in a study of CD8 T cells in ankylosing spondylitis. Study-level findings and limits: The study identified a TCR beta motif of under ten highly homologous variants that appeared characteristic of ankylosing spondylitis blood.

TCRdb reanalysed the 5' RACE reads using MiXCR and keeps one entry per CDR3 protein. This sample has hundreds of thousands of distinct CDR3 sequences, with roughly 26% found just once. Their specific antigens are unknown. Material: blood, either unsorted or a sorted T cell fraction (not recorded which). These receptors were collected from a male donor with ankylosing spondylitis.

CDR3 region: CATSDWATTGELFF. The CDR3 DNA sequence: TGTGCCACCAGTGATTGGGCCACCACCGGGGAGCTGTTTTTT. The chain uses TRBV24-1 and TRBJ2-2, with no clear D. From germline, CDR1 is KGHDR and CDR2 SFDVKD. The CDR3 runs to 14 residues. Trimming took off 2 bases at V and 4 bases at J, with 7 bases between the two ends.

The V and J genes are TRBV6-5 and TRBJ2-7; unclear D gene. The V gene's germline CDR1 is MNHEY and CDR2 SVGAGI. The V end lost 4 bases, the J end lost 2 bases, and 12 bases lay between the germline ends. The CDR3 spans 14 residues. The CDR3 nucleotides are TGTGCCAGCAGTTCCCGACATAAAGCCTACGAGCAGTACGTC. Translated: CASSSRHKAYEQYV.

This clonotype was seen many times. The J gene is TRBJ2-3, the V gene TRBV7-2; 10 bases are shared with TRBD2. Germline CDR1 and CDR2: SGHTA and FQGNSA. With 4 bases clipped from V and 3 bases from J, the junction kept 1 base outside the gene matches. The CDR3 totals 14 residues. In nucleotides, the CDR3 is TGTGCCAGCAGCTCGGGACTAGCGACAGATACGCAGTATTTT. This sequence encodes CASSSGLATDTQYF.

This chain joins TRBV5-8 and TRBJ1-5; 8 bases align to TRBD1. This CDR3 spans 15 amino acids. The germline CDR1 and CDR2 sequences are SGHTS and YDEGEE. V lost 0 bases, J lost 7 bases, and 6 bases stayed unmatched. CDR3 DNA sequence: TGTGCCAGCAGCTTGGGGACAGGGATTTGGCAGCCCCAGCATTTT. This codes for CASSLGTGIWQPQHF.

This sequence joins TRBV30 and TRBJ1-4; no definite D call. CDR3 length equals 14 residues. The germline V and J ends were trimmed by 0 bases and 7 bases, with 12 bases remaining between them. Looked up from germline, CDR1 is GTSNPN and CDR2 is SVGIG (reference sequence). The CDR3 region is CAWSVEGSGEKLFF. As DNA, the CDR3 is TGTGCCTGGAGTGTAGAAGGATCGGGTGAAAAACTGTTTTTT.

This clonotype has just a few counts. The J gene is TRBJ2-1, the V gene TRBV20-1; TRBD2 agrees at 12 bases. J lost 9 bases, V lost 0 bases, and 6 bases had no gene match. Per germline, CDR1 DFQATT and CDR2 SNEGSKA (reference sequence). CDR3 size: 15 residues. The CDR3 here is CSARDRTSGKGEQFF. The CDR3 DNA follows: TGCAGTGCTAGAGACCGGACTAGCGGGAAGGGTGAGCAGTTCTTC.

This clonotype was counted a few times. This chain uses TRBV6-1 with TRBJ2-5; 11 bases agree with TRBD2. V shed 4 bases and J 2 bases; nucleotides not matched to a gene: 3. CDR1 and CDR2 from the germline V gene are MNHNS and SASEGT. The CDR3 spans 15 residues. CDR3 bases: TGTGCCAGCAGTGGACTAGCGGGGATACAAGAGACCCAGTACTTC. It encodes CASSGLAGIQETQYF.

This clonotype was detected a few times. The V call is TRBV11-2, the J call TRBJ2-7; D not certain. Germline V lookup: CDR1 SGHAT, CDR2 FQNNGV. CDR3 length equals 13 residues. The germline V and J ends were trimmed by 2 bases and 3 bases, with 8 bases remaining between them. The CDR3 loop is CASSLFPNYEQYF. In nucleotides, the CDR3 is TGTGCCAGCAGCTTATTCCCAAACTACGAGCAGTACTTC.

This sequence joins TRBV5-1 and TRBJ2-1; D may be TRBD2 (5 bases). V was cut by 0 bases and J by 8 bases, with 9 bases left in between. This CDR3 spans 13 amino acids. Germline CDR1 reads SGHRS; CDR2 reads YFSETQ. The CDR3 DNA follows: TGCGCCAGCAGCTTGGAGGGTAGCGATGAGCAGTTCTTC. Amino acid sequence: CASSLEGSDEQFF. Complete variable domain (other parts from reference TRBV5-1 and TRBJ2-1): KAGVTQTPRYLIKTRGQQVTLSCSPISGHRSVSWYQQTPGQGLQFLFEYFSETQRNKGNFPGRFSGRQFSNSRSEMNVSTLELGDSALYLCASSLEGSDEQFFGPGTRLTVL.

V and J are TRBV27 and TRBJ1-2; 9 nucleotides align to TRBD1. The V segment lost 2 bases and the J segment 3 bases; nucleotides outside the gene matches: 7. Germline V lookup: CDR1 MNHEY, CDR2 SMNVEV (reference sequence). The CDR3 consists of 16 residues. In DNA form, the CDR3 reads TGTGCCAGCAGTTTACGGGGGGACAGGGCCCACTATGGCTACACCTTC. Its protein product is CASSLRGDRAHYGYTF.

CDR3 DNA: TGCGCCAGCAGCTTGGACAGGGTGGAGACTGAAGCTTTCTTT. This encodes CASSLDRVETEAFF. V is TRBV5-1 and J is TRBJ1-1; possible D gene TRBD1, 6 bases. Germline CDR1 and CDR2: SGHRS and YFSETQ. Trimming shortened V by 0 bases and J by 5 bases, and 11 bases separated the two germline ends. The CDR3 totals 14 residues.

The gene calls are TRBV6-5 and TRBJ1-1; no definite D call. Trimming took 1 base from V and 3 from J, leaving 6 bases between them. CDR1 MNHEY and CDR2 SVGAGI come from the germline V gene. There are 13 residues in the CDR3. As DNA, the CDR3 is TGTGCCAGCAGTTACTATGGGGACACTGAAGCTTTCTTT. Translation gives CASSYYGDTEAFF.

This chain connects TRBV6-5 to TRBJ2-7, with D maybe TRBD1 (5 bases). The V gene lost 0 bases and the J gene lost 3 bases, with 9 bases spanning the gap. From germline, CDR1 is MNHEY and CDR2 SVGAGI. There are 14 residues in the CDR3. The CDR3 protein is CASSYSGANYEQYF. The CDR3 DNA reads TGTGCCAGCAGTTACTCTGGGGCCAACTACGAGCAGTACTTC.

This clonotype appeared a few times. The chain links TRBV5-1 to TRBJ1-2, with D unresolved. Per germline, CDR1 SGHRS and CDR2 YFSETQ. The CDR3 spans 13 residues. V was pared by 4 bases and J by 3 bases, with 10 bases between. The CDR3 sequence: CASSGNIDYGYTF. The DNA of the CDR3 is TGCGCCAGCAGCGGTAACATCGACTATGGCTACACCTTC. The full variable domain, with the rest looked up from reference TRBV5-1 and TRBJ1-2, is KAGVTQTPRYLIKTRGQQVTLSCSPISGHRSVSWYQQTPGQGLQFLFEYFSETQRNKGNFPGRFSGRQFSNSRSEMNVSTLELGDSALYLCASSGNIDYGYTFGSGTRLTVV.

This clonotype turned up a few times. The chain links TRBV10-3 to TRBJ1-2; 8 bases align to TRBD1. Germline assignment: CDR1 ENHRY and CDR2 SYGVKD. CDR3 length: 14 residues. Trimming removed 5 bases from V and 8 bases from J; junction bases left unmatched: 10. CDR3 loop: CAISKGQGSFGYTF. The CDR3 nucleotides are TGTGCCATCAGTAAAGGACAGGGCTCCTTCGGCTACACCTTC.

The chain employs TRBV5-5 and TRBJ2-7; 8 bases are a match to TRBD2. The germline CDR1 and CDR2 sequences are SGHKS and YYEKEE (reference sequence). J lost 2 bases, V lost 5 bases, and 9 bases had no gene match. The CDR3 has 15 amino acids. The DNA of the CDR3 is TGTGCCAGCAGTCGGAGCGGGAGCAGCACCTACGAGCAGTACTTC. Translating it yields CASSRSGSSTYEQYF.

This clonotype turned up a few times. The chain uses TRBV20-1 and TRBJ1-3, with D tentatively TRBD1 (5 bases). Trimming took 6 bases from V and 0 from J, leaving 12 bases between them. CDR1 and CDR2 from the germline V gene are DFQATT and SNEGSKA (reference sequence). This CDR3 region has 14 residues. CDR3 nucleotides: TGCAGTGCGGCGGGGGGTTCCTCTGGAAACACCATATATTTT. Its translation: CSAAGGSSGNTIYF.

The gene calls are TRBV7-7 and TRBJ2-7; D is perhaps TRBD1 or TRBD2 (5 bases each). Trimming cost V 1 base and J 5 bases, with 9 bases left between them. Per the germline V gene, CDR1 is SSHAT and CDR2 is FNYEAQ (reference sequence). The CDR3 is 13 residues long. The CDR3 sequence is CASSLDRGHEQYF. CDR3 bases: TGTGCCAGCAGCTTAGATCGGGGACACGAGCAGTACTTC.

This clonotype was observed a handful of times. V is TRBV10-3 and J is TRBJ1-3, with D perhaps TRBD1 (5 bases). The CDR3 covers 16 residues. V dropped 0 bases and J dropped 0 bases, with 9 bases sitting between them. CDR1 and CDR2 (germline): ENHRY, SYGVKD. For the CDR3, the DNA is TGTGCCATCAGTGAGTCGGGGGAGTTCTCTGGAAACACCATATATTTT. It specifies CAISESGEFSGNTIYF.

This rearrangement joins TRBV12-3 or TRBV12-4 to TRBJ2-1; 15 nucleotides align to TRBD2. V was clipped by 5 bases and J by 6 bases; unmatched bases: 14. This CDR3 region has 19 residues. CDR3 DNA: TGTGCCAGCAGTACGCACGGACTAGCGGGAGGGAGCGTATCCAATGAGCAGTTCTTC. The encoded protein is CASSTHGLAGGSVSNEQFF.

This clonotype was counted many times. This sequence joins TRBV29-1 and TRBJ2-5; no clear D gene. Trimming removed 6 bases at V and 1 base at J, with 12 bases between. CDR1 is SQVTM and CDR2 is ANQGSEA in the germline V gene. This CDR3 region has 13 residues. The CDR3 bases are TGCAGCGTAGGAAGGACGGGCCAAGAGACCCAGTACTTC. Amino acids: CSVGRTGQETQYF.

The chain combines TRBV10-3 with TRBJ2-3; 7 bases are a match to TRBD2. CDR1 ENHRY and CDR2 SYGVKD come from the germline V gene. The length of the CDR3 is 14 residues. J lost 1 base, V lost 2 bases, and 0 bases had no gene match. The CDR3 loop is CAISEREGTDTQYF. The CDR3 DNA is TGTGCCATCAGTGAGCGGGAGGGCACAGATACGCAGTATTTT.

The chain has TRBV29-1 and TRBJ1-2, with a weak D call TRBD1 (5 bases). This CDR3 has 12 residues. From germline, CDR1 is SQVTM and CDR2 ANQGSEA. V shed 0 bases and J shed 6 bases, with 8 bases lying between them. CDR3 DNA sequence: TGCAGCGTTGAAGAGGGGGGAGATGGCTACACCTTC. This codes for CSVEEGGDGYTF.

This chain joins TRBV12-3 or TRBV12-4 and TRBJ1-1; D uncertain. V lost 2 bases and J lost 1, with 8 bases in between. This CDR3 has 14 amino acids. CDR3 coding DNA: TGTGCCAGCAGTTTATACGGACCGAACACTGAAGCTTTCTTT. Its translation: CASSLYGPNTEAFF.

This clonotype was counted between two and nine times. The chain is built from TRBV5-4 and TRBJ2-1; D is possibly TRBD2 (6 bases). V shed 0 bases and J shed 9 bases, with 19 bases lying between them. Looked up from germline, CDR1 is SGHNT and CDR2 is YYREEE (reference sequence). The CDR3 runs to 16 residues. CDR3 amino acids: CASSLVGGNPASEQFF. The CDR3 DNA follows: TGTGCCAGCAGCTTGGTCGGCGGGAACCCGGCTAGTGAGCAGTTCTTC.

The chain has TRBV7-2 and TRBJ2-5, with D perhaps TRBD2 (6 bases). V was clipped by 5 bases and J by 9 bases, with 13 bases between them. Germline V gives CDR1 SGHTA, CDR2 FQGNSA. CDR3 size: 12 residues. In nucleotides, the CDR3 is TGTGCCAGCAGCCGTTACGGGGGACCCCAGTACTTC. Translating gives CASSRYGGPQYF.